A selection of T cell receptor beta chains follows, all from one sample in a study of beta chain features in type 1 diabetes. The table came from immunoSEQ multiplex PCR; TCRdb's copy has only in-frame clones and leaves some out. The table shows 200,000 to 300,000 clones, with about a tenth occurring only once. The sample consisted of naive CD4+ T cells from blood. The receptors come from a young man with type 1 diabetes. The CDR3 runs from the conserved cysteine through the conserved F or W. Where a row states a size, it is once, few, many or the class of an expanded clone; other rows omit it.

CDR3aa: CASRNDRGAYEQYF; j_gene: TRBJ2-7; abundance: few; v_gene: TRBV6-6
CDR3aa: CASSPLGSGEREAFF; j_gene: TRBJ1-1; abundance: -; v_gene: TRBV7-2
CDR3aa: CASSVEGVASPLHF; j_gene: TRBJ1-6; abundance: few; v_gene: TRBV9
CDR3aa: CASSVGSENYGYTF; j_gene: TRBJ1-2; abundance: -; v_gene: TRBV9
CDR3aa: CASTSGTGRSYEQYF; j_gene: TRBJ2-7; abundance: -; v_gene: TRBV28
CDR3aa: CASSTGQGSEQFF; j_gene: TRBJ2-1; abundance: -; v_gene: TRBV28
CDR3aa: CASSESGEAQPQHF; j_gene: TRBJ1-5; abundance: -; v_gene: TRBV6-1
CDR3aa: CASSPSTGGELFF; j_gene: TRBJ2-2; abundance: few; v_gene: TRBV7-3
CDR3aa: CASSAQGEPQHF; j_gene: TRBJ1-5; abundance: few; v_gene: TRBV5-4
CDR3aa: CASSDRVGEKLFF; j_gene: TRBJ1-4; abundance: -; v_gene: TRBV18
CDR3aa: CSARETGGYTF; j_gene: TRBJ1-2; abundance: few; v_gene: TRBV20-1
CDR3aa: CASSLLLAPGADTQYF; j_gene: TRBJ2-3; abundance: few; v_gene: TRBV7-2
CDR3aa: CASSSGSSYEQYF; j_gene: TRBJ2-7; abundance: few; v_gene: TRBV5-1
CDR3aa: CASRGQGADDTQYF; j_gene: TRBJ2-3; abundance: -; v_gene: TRBV6-5